The entry below gives a single T cell receptor beta chain sequence along with its context. Its antigen is not identified. This sample is part of a study of identical twins. One entry per CDR3 protein, called by TCRdb with MiXCR from the 5' RACE reads. In the table there are 470,000 or so distinct CDR3 sequences, 20% to 25% of which are singletons. Points from the study as a whole: Surplus twin overlap in beta out-of-frame sequences was less pronounced.

The germline V gene encodes CDR1 SGHDT and CDR2 YYEEEE. This CDR3 region has 16 residues. V shed 1 base and J shed 4 bases, with 15 bases lying between them. These data also featured in a second study, about T cells expressing NK-cell markers. In that study: TCR beta repertoires came from sorted CD3+CD56+NKG2C+, CD3+CD56+NKG2C- and CD3+CD56-NKG2C+ T cells. In four donors, these clonotypes also led the CD3+CD56-NKG2C+ fraction. HCMV specificity was not established for the expanded NKG2C+ T cell clones.

The source is a woman under 30 in good health. The V call is TRBV5-6, the J call TRBJ2-1; D uncertain. Sample: CD4+ T cells sorted from blood. CDR3 nucleotides: TGTGCCAGCAGCTTGTTTCAAGGCAGCATATACAATGAGCAGTTCTTC. Protein product: CASSLFQGSIYNEQFF.